These 2 T cell receptor beta chains share one sample of origin, sequenced in a study of metastatic and nonmetastatic thyroid tumors. No patient had received any treatment before thyroid surgery. MiXCR re-clonotyped the PCR reads for TCRdb. This table has approximately 21,000 clones, around a quarter appearing once. Sequenced sample: blood. Receptors were obtained from a female donor with papillary thyroid cancer or a benign thyroid nodule (not recorded which). Some clones in this sample may be carry-over from other donors' samples.

The chain recombines TRBV7-6 with TRBJ2-5, with 12 bases identical to TRBD2. The germline V gene has CDR1 SGHVS and CDR2 FNYEAQ. This CDR3 spans 15 amino acids. The V gene end was trimmed by 4 bases and the J gene end by 5 bases; junction bases not matched to a gene: 5. CDR3 sequence reads: CASSSSGRAEETQYF. The CDR3 nucleotides are TGTGCCAGCAGCTCTAGCGGGAGGGCCGAGGAGACCCAGTACTTC.

The rearrangement joins TRBV15 to TRBJ2-6; the D call may be TRBD1 or TRBD2 (5 bases each). The V end was cut by 1 base, the J end by 6 bases, with 13 bases between. CDR1 and CDR2 (germline): LNHNV, YYDKDF (reference sequence). This CDR3 is 16 amino acids long. CDR3 bases: TGTGCCACCAGCAGAGGGGGGATCTCTTTGGCCAACGTCCTGACTTTC. Translated: CATSRGGISLANVLTF.